Here is one T cell receptor beta chain with its context. Germline V gene sequence: CDR1 MNHEY, CDR2 SMNVEV (reference sequence). The CDR3 runs 12 residues. Trimming took off 10 bases at V and 2 bases at J, with 9 bases between the two ends. TCRdb's copy holds only in-frame clones and misses some; the assay was immunoSEQ multiplex PCR. The sample has some 45,000 clones; more than 75% are singletons. The source of the sample is a study of PD-L1 blockade in urothelial cancer. Study-level background: Blood gave a median 141,255 T cells.

Time point meaning: pretreatment peripheral blood. The sequencing used PBMCs, collected around atezolizumab (anti-PD-L1) treatment. The gene calls are TRBV27 and TRBJ2-1; no clear D. This sequence was found in a man between 60 and 75 years old with urothelial cancer. For the CDR3, the DNA is TGTGCCATCCCCCTTCCCTACAATGAGCAGTTCTTC. Its translation: CAIPLPYNEQFF.